The rows below give T cell receptor beta chains drawn from one sample of a study of cytomegalovirus exposure and HLA in healthy donors. The table came from immunoSEQ multiplex PCR; TCRdb's copy has only in-frame clones and leaves some out. The sample lists fewer than 250,000 clones, almost 80% occurring once. Sequenced sample: PBMCs. These receptor sequences come from a male donor in good health and CMV-seronegative. Each CDR3 is given with its conserved first and last residue. A D gene is named only where the DNA matches it firmly. Expanded clones are given a class, and other clones once, few, many or no size at all.

TRBJ2-2	TRBV2	once	-	CASKERANTGELFF	TGTGCCAGCAAGGAACGGGCGAACACCGGGGAGCTGTTTTTT
TRBJ2-1	TRBV30	-	TRBD1	CAWRGQGMYNEQFF	TGTGCCTGGAGGGGACAGGGGATGTACAATGAGCAGTTCTTC
TRBJ2-7	TRBV14	-	TRBD1	CASSPSTGSTDF	TGTGCCAGCAGCCCGTCGACAGGGTCCACCGACTTC
TRBJ2-3	TRBV2	-	TRBD1	CASSGFDRGTDTQYF	TGTGCCAGCAGTGGATTTGACAGGGGGACAGATACGCAGTATTTT
TRBJ2-2	TRBV27	-	-	CASSLVRAGTGELFF	TGTGCCAGCAGTTTAGTCCGGGCGGGCACCGGGGAGCTGTTTTTT
TRBJ2-3	TRBV5-4	-	-	CASSLGGLGGLTDTQYF	TGTGCCAGCAGCTTGGGTGGTTTAGGCGGACTCACAGATACGCAGTATTTT
TRBJ1-1	TRBV29-1	-	-	CSVEGLMNTEAFF	TGCAGCGTTGAGGGCCTAATGAACACTGAAGCTTTCTTT
TRBJ2-1	TRBV5-1	-	-	CASSLSAYNEQFF	TGCGCCAGCAGTTTATCCGCCTACAATGAGCAGTTCTTC
TRBJ2-7	TRBV4-2	-	TRBD2	CASSQETSGSYEQYF	TGTGCCAGCAGCCAAGAGACTAGCGGATCCTACGAGCAGTACTTC
TRBJ2-7	TRBV19	-	TRBD1	CASSMGTGGPYEQYF	TGTGCCAGTAGTATGGGGACAGGGGGCCCCTACGAGCAGTACTTC
TRBJ1-1	TRBV27	-	-	CASSLDYMNTEAFF	TGTGCCAGCAGTTTGGACTACATGAACACTGAAGCTTTCTTT
TRBJ2-5	TRBV7-9	-	-	CASRLRELGKETQYF	TGTGCCAGCAGGTTACGGGAGCTAGGCAAAGAGACCCAGTACTTC
TRBJ2-7	TRBV27	-	TRBD2	CASSLTSGSEQYF	TGTGCCAGCAGTCTGACTAGCGGAAGTGAGCAGTACTTC
TRBJ2-7	TRBV2	-	-	CASRRQGTSYEQYF	TGTGCCAGCAGGAGGCAGGGGACCTCCTACGAGCAGTACTTC
TRBJ2-3	TRBV6-1	-	TRBD1	CASTGQSTDTQYF	TGTGCCAGCACGGGACAGAGCACAGATACGCAGTATTTT
TRBJ2-6	TRBV7-9	-	TRBD1	CASSRQGTSGANVLTF	TGTGCCAGCAGTCGACAGGGAACCTCTGGGGCCAACGTCCTGACTTTC
TRBJ2-2	TRBV11-2	-	TRBD2	CASSLKNRLAGLNTGELFF	TGTGCCAGCAGCTTGAAAAATCGGCTAGCGGGATTGAACACCGGGGAGCTGTTTTTT
TRBJ1-5	TRBV6-5	-	-	CASSSRQTNQPQHF	TGTGCCAGCAGTTCGAGACAGACCAATCAGCCCCAGCATTTT
TRBJ1-1	TRBV5-1	few	-	CASSFPAAEAFF	TGCGCCAGCAGCTTTCCCGCCGCGGAAGCTTTCTTT
TRBJ1-1	TRBV6-5	few	-	CASSSSGTGYSEAFF	TGTGCCAGCAGTTCGAGCGGGACGGGGTATTCTGAAGCTTTCTTT
TRBJ1-6	TRBV28	few	TRBD1	CASRRRDSLADSPLHF	TGTGCCAGCAGACGCCGGGACAGCCTGGCGGATTCACCCCTCCACTTT
TRBJ2-3	TRBV11-2	-	-	CASSLDRLGSRDTQYF	TGTGCCAGCAGCTTAGATCGACTAGGAAGTCGAGATACGCAGTATTTT
TRBJ1-1	TRBV28	few	-	CASSFRGSGTEAFF	TGTGCCAGCAGTTTCCGGGGGAGTGGCACTGAAGCTTTCTTT
TRBJ1-5	TRBV7-8	-	TRBD1	CASSSRDRGPYERIFHF	TGTGCCAGCAGCTCCCGGGACAGGGGTCCGTATGAGCGTATTTTCCATTTT
TRBJ1-2	TRBV13	few	-	CASSLGRGADGYTF	TGTGCCAGCAGCTTAGGTCGGGGGGCGGACGGCTACACCTTC
TRBJ2-5	TRBV5-1	-	TRBD1	CASSLEGAGETQYF	TGCGCCAGCAGCTTGGAGGGGGCGGGAGAGACCCAGTACTTC
TRBJ2-5	TRBV6-6	-	-	CASSYPRRGGQETQYF	TGTGCCAGCAGTTACCCAAGAAGGGGGGGCCAAGAGACCCAGTACTTC
TRBJ2-7	TRBV27	-	TRBD2	CASSFSGGAYEQYF	TGTGCCAGCAGTTTCAGCGGGGGAGCCTACGAGCAGTACTTC
TRBJ1-5	TRBV30	-	-	CAWTVGSGVHQPQHF	TGTGCCTGGACTGTCGGGTCAGGGGTTCACCAGCCCCAGCATTTT
TRBJ1-1	TRBV6-5	-	TRBD1	CASSSNRGTNTEAFF	TGTGCCAGCAGTTCAAACAGGGGCACGAACACTGAAGCTTTCTTT
TRBJ1-1	TRBV18	-	-	CASSPATGADTEAFF	TGTGCCAGCTCACCCGCTACCGGCGCGGACACTGAAGCTTTCTTT
TRBJ2-2	TRBV19	-	TRBD1	CASTGQGGSGELFF	TGTGCCAGCACGGGACAGGGGGGATCCGGGGAGCTGTTTTTT
TRBJ2-7	TRBV13	-	-	CASSLGVVRGEQYF	TGTGCCAGCAGCTTAGGCGTAGTAAGGGGCGAGCAGTACTTC
TRBJ2-1	TRBV19	-	TRBD2	CASSVLAGAYNEQFF	TGTGCCAGTAGTGTACTAGCGGGAGCTTACAATGAGCAGTTCTTC
TRBJ2-7	TRBV20-1	-	-	CSAGDSYEQYF	TGCAGTGCAGGGGACTCCTACGAGCAGTACTTC
TRBJ2-7	TRBV19	-	TRBD2	CASKDGSSGRDEQYF	TGTGCCAGTAAAGACGGTAGTAGCGGGAGGGATGAGCAGTACTTC
TRBJ1-4	TRBV7-3	few	-	CASSFTGNNEKLFF	TGTGCCAGCAGCTTCACAGGGAATAATGAAAAACTGTTTTTT
TRBJ2-7	TRBV7-2	few	TRBD2	CASTKGTSGAYEQYF	TGTGCCAGCACCAAAGGGACTAGCGGAGCCTACGAGCAGTACTTC
TRBJ1-3	TRBV9	-	-	CASSDPRGFSGNTIYF	TGTGCCAGCAGCGATCCTAGGGGTTTTTCTGGAAACACCATATATTTT
TRBJ2-7	TRBV9	-	TRBD1	CASSERGASGTGKNEQYF	TGTGCCAGCAGCGAGAGAGGGGCGTCGGGGACAGGGAAAAACGAGCAGTACTTC
TRBJ1-1	TRBV28	-	-	CAARMGANTEAFF	TGTGCCGCCCGAATGGGGGCGAACACTGAAGCTTTCTTT
TRBJ2-5	TRBV18	-	-	CASSLQGQETQYF	TGTGCCAGCTCACTTCAGGGCCAAGAGACCCAGTACTTC
TRBJ1-1	TRBV10-2	-	-	CASSFSVNTEAFF	TGCGCCAGTTCATTTTCGGTGAACACTGAAGCTTTCTTT
TRBJ1-1	TRBV5-1	-	-	CASSFEQGNTEAFF	TGCGCCAGCAGCTTTGAACAGGGGAACACTGAAGCTTTCTTT
TRBJ1-4	TRBV5-4	once	-	CASSGRMAGSSATNEKLFF	TGTGCCAGCAGCGGCAGGATGGCGGGGTCATCTGCAACTAATGAAAAACTGTTTTTT
TRBJ2-7	TRBV6-1	once	-	CASSAQGGAEYEQYF	TGTGCCAGCAGTGCCCAAGGGGGGGCAGAGTACGAGCAGTACTTC
TRBJ1-4	TRBV6-5	-	TRBD1	CASSSQGALNEKLFF	TGTGCCAGCAGTTCCCAGGGGGCACTCAATGAAAAACTGTTTTTT
TRBJ2-4	TRBV6-4	-	-	CASSDRGNSLLAKNIQYF	TGTGCCAGCAGTGACAGAGGGAACAGCCTACTAGCCAAAAACATTCAGTACTTC
TRBJ2-7	TRBV5-8	-	-	CASSSRYEQYF	TGTGCCAGCAGCTCCCGCTACGAGCAGTACTTC
TRBJ1-3	TRBV6-5	-	-	CASIADRAPGNTIYF	TGTGCCAGCATCGCAGACAGAGCGCCTGGAAACACCATATATTTT
TRBJ2-2	TRBV5-1	once	-	CASSLEGALNTGELFF	TGCGCCAGCAGCTTGGAAGGGGCCTTAAACACCGGGGAGCTGTTTTTT